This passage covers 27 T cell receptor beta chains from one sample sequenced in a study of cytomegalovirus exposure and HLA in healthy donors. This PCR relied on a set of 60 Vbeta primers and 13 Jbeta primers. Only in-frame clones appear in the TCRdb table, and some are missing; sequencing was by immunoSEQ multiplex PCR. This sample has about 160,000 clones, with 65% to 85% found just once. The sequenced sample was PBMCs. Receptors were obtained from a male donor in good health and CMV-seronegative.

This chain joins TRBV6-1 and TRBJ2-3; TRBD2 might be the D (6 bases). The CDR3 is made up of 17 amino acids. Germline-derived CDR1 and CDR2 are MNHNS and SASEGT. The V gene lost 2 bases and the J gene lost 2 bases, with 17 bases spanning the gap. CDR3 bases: TGTGCCAGCAGTGAAAAGTGGGGCGGGATACACACAGATACGCAGTATTTT. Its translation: CASSEKWGGIHTDTQYF.

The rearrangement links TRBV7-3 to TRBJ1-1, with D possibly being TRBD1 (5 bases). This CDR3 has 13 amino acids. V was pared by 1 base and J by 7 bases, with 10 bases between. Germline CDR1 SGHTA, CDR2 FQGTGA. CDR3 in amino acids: CASSLSGGNEAFF. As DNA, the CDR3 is TGTGCCAGCAGCTTAAGTGGGGGGAATGAAGCTTTCTTT.

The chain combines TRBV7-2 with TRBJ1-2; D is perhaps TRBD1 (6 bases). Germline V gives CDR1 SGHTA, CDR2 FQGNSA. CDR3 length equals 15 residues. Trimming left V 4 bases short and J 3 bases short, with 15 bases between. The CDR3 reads CASSYLDRLDYGYTF. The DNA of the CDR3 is TGTGCCAGCAGCTACTTGGACAGACTCGACTATGGCTACACCTTC.

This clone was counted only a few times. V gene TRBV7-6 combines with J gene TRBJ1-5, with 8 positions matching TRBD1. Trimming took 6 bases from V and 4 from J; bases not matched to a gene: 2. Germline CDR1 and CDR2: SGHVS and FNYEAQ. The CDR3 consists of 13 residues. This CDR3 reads CASSRTGNQPQHF. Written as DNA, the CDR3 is TGTGCCAGCAGTCGGACAGGGAATCAGCCCCAGCATTTT.

This CDR3 reads CAISDPKTGGDNQPQHF. CDR3 in DNA: TGTGCCATCAGTGATCCGAAAACGGGGGGAGACAATCAGCCCCAGCATTTT. The chain has TRBV10-3 and TRBJ1-5, with a weak D call TRBD1 (5 bases). This CDR3 has 17 amino acids. Per germline, CDR1 ENHRY and CDR2 SYGVKD. Deletions cut 3 bases from V and 3 bases from J, with 18 bases between.

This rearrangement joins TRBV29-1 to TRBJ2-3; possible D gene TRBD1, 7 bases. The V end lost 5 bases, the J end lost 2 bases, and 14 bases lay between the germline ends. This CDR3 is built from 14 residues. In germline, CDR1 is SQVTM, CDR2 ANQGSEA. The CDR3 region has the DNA TGCAGCGTTCGGGCAGGGGGGAACACAGATACGCAGTATTTT. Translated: CSVRAGGNTDTQYF.

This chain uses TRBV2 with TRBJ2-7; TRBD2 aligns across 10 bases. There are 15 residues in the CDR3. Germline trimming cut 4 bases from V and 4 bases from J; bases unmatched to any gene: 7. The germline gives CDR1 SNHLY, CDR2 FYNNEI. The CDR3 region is CASSGGLAGVYEQYF. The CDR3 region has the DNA TGTGCCAGCAGTGGTGGTCTAGCGGGAGTTTACGAGCAGTACTTC.

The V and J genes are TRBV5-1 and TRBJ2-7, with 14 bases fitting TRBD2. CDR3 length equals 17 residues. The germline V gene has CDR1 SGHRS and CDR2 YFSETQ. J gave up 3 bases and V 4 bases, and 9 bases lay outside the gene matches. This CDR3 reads CASSHGTSGSKVYEQYF. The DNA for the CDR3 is TGCGCCAGCAGCCACGGGACTAGCGGGAGTAAGGTCTACGAGCAGTACTTC. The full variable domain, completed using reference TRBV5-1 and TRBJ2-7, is KAGVTQTPRYLIKTRGQQVTLSCSPISGHRSVSWYQQTPGQGLQFLFEYFSETQRNKGNFPGRFSGRQFSNSRSEMNVSTLELGDSALYLCASSHGTSGSKVYEQYFGPGTRLTVT.

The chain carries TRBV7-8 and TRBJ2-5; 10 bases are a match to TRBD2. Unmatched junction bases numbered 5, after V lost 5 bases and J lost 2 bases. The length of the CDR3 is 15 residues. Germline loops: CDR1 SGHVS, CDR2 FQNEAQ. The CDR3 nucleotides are TGTGCCAGCAGCCCGACTAGCGGGTTGCAAGAGACCCAGTACTTC. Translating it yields CASSPTSGLQETQYF.

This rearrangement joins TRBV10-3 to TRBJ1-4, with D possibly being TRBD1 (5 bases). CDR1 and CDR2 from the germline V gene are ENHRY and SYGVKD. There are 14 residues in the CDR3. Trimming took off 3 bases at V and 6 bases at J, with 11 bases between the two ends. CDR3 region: CAISDTLGDEKLFF. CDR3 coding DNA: TGTGCCATCAGTGACACCTTAGGGGATGAAAAACTGTTTTTT.

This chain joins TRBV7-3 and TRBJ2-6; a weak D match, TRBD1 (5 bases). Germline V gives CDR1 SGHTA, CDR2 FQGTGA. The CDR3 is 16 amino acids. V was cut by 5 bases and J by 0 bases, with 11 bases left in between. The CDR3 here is CASSVQVTSGANVLTF. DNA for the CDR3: TGTGCCAGCAGCGTACAGGTTACCTCTGGGGCCAACGTCCTGACTTTC.

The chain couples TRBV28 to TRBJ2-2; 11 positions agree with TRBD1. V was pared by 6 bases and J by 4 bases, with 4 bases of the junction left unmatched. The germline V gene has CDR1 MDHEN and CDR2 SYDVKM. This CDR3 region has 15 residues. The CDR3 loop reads CASSLGTGGTGELFF. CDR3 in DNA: TGTGCCAGCAGCCTGGGGACAGGGGGCACCGGGGAGCTGTTTTTT. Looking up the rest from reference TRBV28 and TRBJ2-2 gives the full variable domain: DVKVTQSSRYLVKRTGEKVFLECVQDMDHENMFWYRQDPGLGLRLIYFSYDVKMKEKGDIPEGYSVSREKKERFSLILESASTNQTSMYLCASSLGTGGTGELFFGEGSRLTVL.

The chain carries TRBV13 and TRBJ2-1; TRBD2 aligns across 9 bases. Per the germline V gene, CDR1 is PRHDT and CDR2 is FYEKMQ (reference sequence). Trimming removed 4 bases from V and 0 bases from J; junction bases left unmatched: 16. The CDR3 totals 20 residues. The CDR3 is CASSSGLNSISGSSYNEQFF. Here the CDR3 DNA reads TGTGCCAGCAGCTCCGGTCTGAACTCCATTAGCGGGAGCTCCTACAATGAGCAGTTCTTC.

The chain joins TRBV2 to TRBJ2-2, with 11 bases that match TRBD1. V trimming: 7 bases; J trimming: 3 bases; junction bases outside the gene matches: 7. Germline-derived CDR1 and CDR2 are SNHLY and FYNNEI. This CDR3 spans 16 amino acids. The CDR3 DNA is TGTGCCAGCACTTCGGACAGGGGGCCTTACACCGGGGAGCTGTTTTTT. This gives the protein CASTSDRGPYTGELFF.

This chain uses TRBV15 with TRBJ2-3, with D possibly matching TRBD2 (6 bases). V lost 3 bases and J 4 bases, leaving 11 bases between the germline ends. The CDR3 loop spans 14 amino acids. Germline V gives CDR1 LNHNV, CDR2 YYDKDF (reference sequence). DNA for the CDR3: TGTGCCACCAGCAGGGGGGGAGATGCAGATACGCAGTATTTT. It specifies CATSRGGDADTQYF.

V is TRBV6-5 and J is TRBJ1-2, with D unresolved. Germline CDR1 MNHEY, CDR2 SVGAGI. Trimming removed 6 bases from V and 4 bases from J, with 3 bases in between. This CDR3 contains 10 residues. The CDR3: CASSFYGYTF. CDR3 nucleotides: TGTGCCAGCAGCTTCTATGGCTACACCTTC.

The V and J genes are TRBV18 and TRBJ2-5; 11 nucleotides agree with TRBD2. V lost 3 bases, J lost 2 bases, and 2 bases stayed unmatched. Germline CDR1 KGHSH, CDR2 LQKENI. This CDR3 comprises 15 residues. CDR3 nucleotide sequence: TGTGCCAGCTCACCCTTAGCGGGAGGGCAAGAGACCCAGTACTTC. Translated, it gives CASSPLAGGQETQYF.

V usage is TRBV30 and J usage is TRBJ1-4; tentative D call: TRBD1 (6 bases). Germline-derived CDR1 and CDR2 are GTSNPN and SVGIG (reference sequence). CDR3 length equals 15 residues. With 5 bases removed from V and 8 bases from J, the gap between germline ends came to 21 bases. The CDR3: CAWAKTQGLWEKLFF. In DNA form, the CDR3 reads TGTGCCTGGGCCAAAACACAGGGCTTGTGGGAAAAACTGTTTTTT.

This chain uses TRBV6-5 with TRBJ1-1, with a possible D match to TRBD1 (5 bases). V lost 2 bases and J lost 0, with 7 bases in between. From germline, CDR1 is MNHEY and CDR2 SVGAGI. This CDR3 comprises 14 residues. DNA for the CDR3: TGTGCCAGCAGTTACGGGGCCCTGAACACTGAAGCTTTCTTT. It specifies CASSYGALNTEAFF.

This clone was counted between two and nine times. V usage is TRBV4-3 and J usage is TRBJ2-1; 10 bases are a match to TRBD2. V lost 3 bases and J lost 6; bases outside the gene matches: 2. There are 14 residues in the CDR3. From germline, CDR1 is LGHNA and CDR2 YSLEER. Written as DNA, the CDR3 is TGCGCCAGCAGCCAGGGACTAGCGCTCAATGAGCAGTTCTTC. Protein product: CASSQGLALNEQFF.

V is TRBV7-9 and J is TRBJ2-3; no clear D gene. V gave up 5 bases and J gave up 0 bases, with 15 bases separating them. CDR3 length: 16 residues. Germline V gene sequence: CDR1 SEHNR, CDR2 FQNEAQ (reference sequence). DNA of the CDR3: TGTGCCAGCAGCCCGCCCCGGGTGACTAGCACAGATACGCAGTATTTT. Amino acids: CASSPPRVTSTDTQYF.

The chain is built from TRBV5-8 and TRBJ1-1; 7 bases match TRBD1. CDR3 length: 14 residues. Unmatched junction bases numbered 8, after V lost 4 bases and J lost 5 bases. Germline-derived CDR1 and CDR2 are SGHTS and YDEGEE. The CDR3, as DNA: TGTGCCAGCAGCACCTGGCAGGGGGAGACTGAAGCTTTCTTT. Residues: CASSTWQGETEAFF.

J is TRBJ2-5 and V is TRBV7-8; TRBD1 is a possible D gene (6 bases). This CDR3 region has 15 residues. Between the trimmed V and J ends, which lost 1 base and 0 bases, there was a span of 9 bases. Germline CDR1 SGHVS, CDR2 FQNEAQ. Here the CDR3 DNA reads TGTGCCAGCAGCTTAGGGACAGCCAACCAAGAGACCCAGTACTTC. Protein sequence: CASSLGTANQETQYF. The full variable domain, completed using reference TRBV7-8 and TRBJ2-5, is GAGVSQSPRYKVAKRGQDVALRCDPISGHVSLFWYQQALGQGPEFLTYFQNEAQLDKSGLPSDRFFAERPEGSVSTLKIQRTQQEDSAVYLCASSLGTANQETQYFGPGTRLLVL.

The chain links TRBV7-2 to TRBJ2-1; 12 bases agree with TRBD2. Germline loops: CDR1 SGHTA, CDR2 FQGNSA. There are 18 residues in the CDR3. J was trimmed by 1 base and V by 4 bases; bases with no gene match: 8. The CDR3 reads CASSSGTSGQWSYNEQFF. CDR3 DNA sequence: TGTGCCAGCAGCTCAGGGACTAGCGGGCAGTGGTCCTACAATGAGCAGTTCTTC.

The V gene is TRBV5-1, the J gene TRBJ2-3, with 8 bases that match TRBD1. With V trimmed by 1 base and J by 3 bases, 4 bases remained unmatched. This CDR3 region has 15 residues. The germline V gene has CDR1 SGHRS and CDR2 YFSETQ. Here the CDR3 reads CASSLRTGRTDTQYF. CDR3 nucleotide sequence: TGCGCCAGCAGCTTGAGGACAGGGAGGACAGATACGCAGTATTTT.

The CDR3 DNA reads as TGTGCCAGCAGCGCGGGGGGTCCCGGCTCTGGAAACACCATATATTTT. As protein: CASSAGGPGSGNTIYF. The J gene is TRBJ1-3, the V gene TRBV9, with D maybe TRBD1 (5 bases). Germline loops: CDR1 SGDLS, CDR2 YYNGEE. The CDR3 has 16 amino acids. Trimming took off 3 bases at V and 0 bases at J, with 13 bases between the two ends.

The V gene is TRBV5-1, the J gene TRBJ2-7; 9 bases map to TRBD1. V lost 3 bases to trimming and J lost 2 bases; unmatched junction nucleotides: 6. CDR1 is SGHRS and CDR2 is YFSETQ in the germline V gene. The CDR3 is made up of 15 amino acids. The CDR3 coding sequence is TGCGCCAGCAGCTCTCCCGGGACAGGGACCTACGAGCAGTACTTC. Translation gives CASSSPGTGTYEQYF.